The sequence of this T cell receptor beta chain was determined in a study of blood T cell repertoires in COVID-19. For this clone: This sample also contains other DNA sequences that code for the same CDR3.

The length of the CDR3 is 14 residues. Germline V gene lookup returns CDR1 KGHSH and CDR2 LQKENI. V was clipped by 4 bases and J by 5 bases; unmatched bases: 2. Some clones are missing from TCRdb's copy, which holds only in-frame ones; the method was immunoSEQ multiplex PCR. This sample has around 330,000 clones; 75% to 90% occur once, and the top ten carry about 5.2%. The specimen sequenced was PBMCs or T cells enriched from blood (not recorded which). This chain connects TRBV18 to TRBJ1-5; 10 bases map to TRBD1. This clonotype was obtained from a man aged 60-69 years who had recovered from COVID-19. For the CDR3, the DNA is TGTGCCAGCTCACTTGGGACAGGGGATCAGCCCCAGCATTTT. Translated, it gives CASSLGTGDQPQHF.